This T cell receptor beta chain was sequenced during a study of vaccination effects on CD4 cells after COVID-19. In the study overall: The culture medium for 2 million or so PBMC per well included approximately 10 IU/ml IL-2 and 9 to 10 ug/ml peptides.

When roughly eleven days of culture had elapsed, CD4+ T cells were isolated. The ends were cut back, 0 bases at V and 0 bases at J, with 10 bases in the middle. The germline V gene has CDR1 SGHDT and CDR2 YYEEEE. The CDR3 runs to 16 residues. TCRdb's copy holds only in-frame clones and misses some; the assay was immunoSEQ multiplex PCR. The table lists 50,000 or so clones, approximately 70% of them singletons. Whole-study findings and limits: There was marked clonal contraction among infection- and vaccine-induced clones late after vaccination.

Regarding this clone: The antigen is unknown.

This TCR derives from a human donor who received a COVID-19 vaccine. The J gene is TRBJ1-3, the V gene TRBV5-6, with no clear D. The input for sequencing was CD4+ T cells from PBMCs cultured without peptide, taken before COVID-19 vaccination. The CDR3 spells CASSLDRAASGNTIYF. The CDR3 DNA reads TGTGCCAGCAGCTTGGACAGAGCAGCCTCTGGAAACACCATATATTTT.